The clone carrying this T cell receptor beta chain is classed as medium-sized (0.01 to 0.1%). Its specificity is not known. There are 15 residues in the CDR3. Germline values: CDR1 SGHNT, CDR2 YENEEA. Trimming pared 5 bases from V and 0 bases from J, leaving 13 bases between. The data are from a study of T cells in localized non-small cell lung cancer. Study-level points and caveats: Adjacent lung tissue had a median around 57 of the top 100 clones found in the tumor. Owing to sequencing of a solitary tumor region, heterogeneity cannot be discounted. Longer overall survival was associated with a higher density of T cells in the blood.

Measured with immunoSEQ multiplex PCR; TCRdb has only the in-frame clones, and not every one. Here the sample spans about 2,300 clones, roughly 30% being singletons. The chain employs TRBV11-3 and TRBJ1-2; D not certain. The sample here was lung tumor tissue, taken before any cancer treatment. The TCR originated in a man aged 40-75 years with stage III squamous cell lung carcinoma. The CDR3 reads CASSLRPGSNYGYTF. Written as DNA, the CDR3 is TGTGCCAGCAGCCTAAGGCCCGGTTCTAACTATGGCTACACCTTC.